The rows below give T cell receptor beta chains drawn from one sample of a study of blood T cell repertoires in COVID-19. Profiling relied on immunoSEQ multiplex PCR, and the TCRdb table lists in-frame clones only, not all of them. Among roughly 150,000 clones listed, 80% were seen once. The sequenced sample was peripheral blood. The origin of the receptors is a man in his fifties or sixties with acute or convalescent COVID-19. CDR3s include the opening cysteine and the closing phenylalanine or tryptophan. D genes are given only for firm matches. Clone size is not always given. Where it is, it says once, few, many or a class for expanded clones.

j_gene: TRBJ2-1; abundance: .; v_gene: TRBV5-1; d_gene: TRBD2; CDR3nt: TGCGCCAGCAGCTTGGCCAGGACTAGCACAGGCAATGAGCAGTTCTTC; CDR3aa: CASSLARTSTGNEQFF
j_gene: TRBJ1-6; abundance: .; v_gene: TRBV5-1; d_gene: .; CDR3nt: TGCGCCAGCAGCTTGGCCGGAGGGGTCGACTCACCCCTCCACTTT; CDR3aa: CASSLAGGVDSPLHF
j_gene: TRBJ2-5; abundance: .; v_gene: TRBV3-1/TRBV3-2; d_gene: .; CDR3nt: TGTGCCAGCAGCTATAGAGTCGGAGGGGGCGTAGAGACCCAGTACTTC; CDR3aa: CASSYRVGGGVETQYF
j_gene: TRBJ2-1; abundance: .; v_gene: TRBV9; d_gene: .; CDR3nt: TGTGCCAGCAGCGCTCTAAGCAGGGATGAGCAGTTCTTC; CDR3aa: CASSALSRDEQFF
j_gene: TRBJ1-4; abundance: .; v_gene: TRBV9; d_gene: .; CDR3nt: TGTGCCAGCAGCGGGGGACGTAGACAGGAGACTAATGAAAAACTGTTTTTT; CDR3aa: CASSGGRRQETNEKLFF
j_gene: TRBJ2-5; abundance: .; v_gene: TRBV5-4; d_gene: .; CDR3nt: TGTGCCAGCAGCACCCGGGACATCCAAGAGACCCAGTACTTC; CDR3aa: CASSTRDIQETQYF
j_gene: TRBJ1-2; abundance: .; v_gene: TRBV5-1; d_gene: TRBD1; CDR3nt: TGCGCCAGCAGCTTGGGGGACAGGCTGTCCGGCTACACCTTC; CDR3aa: CASSLGDRLSGYTF
j_gene: TRBJ1-1; abundance: .; v_gene: TRBV6-5; d_gene: .; CDR3nt: TGTGCCGTACGCGGAAGGTTGAACACTGAAGCTTTCTTT; CDR3aa: CAVRGRLNTEAFF
j_gene: TRBJ1-5; abundance: .; v_gene: TRBV6-5; d_gene: .; CDR3nt: TGTGCCAGCAGTTACGGGACAAATCAGCCCCAGCATTTT; CDR3aa: CASSYGTNQPQHF
j_gene: TRBJ1-6; abundance: once; v_gene: TRBV7-9; d_gene: .; CDR3nt: TGTGCCAGCAGCTTAGCCGGGGTTTCACCCCTCCACTTT; CDR3aa: CASSLAGVSPLHF
j_gene: TRBJ2-2; abundance: .; v_gene: TRBV30; d_gene: TRBD1; CDR3nt: TGTGCCTGGATCCTACCAGGGGGCACCGGGGAGCTGTTTTTT; CDR3aa: CAWILPGGTGELFF
j_gene: TRBJ2-7; abundance: .; v_gene: TRBV10-2; d_gene: .; CDR3nt: TGCGCCAGCAGTCCCACTAGGGCCTACGAGCAGTACTTC; CDR3aa: CASSPTRAYEQYF
j_gene: TRBJ2-7; abundance: few; v_gene: TRBV11-2; d_gene: TRBD2; CDR3nt: TGTGCCAGCAGCTCACTAGCGGGAGGGTCCTACGAGCAGTACTTC; CDR3aa: CASSSLAGGSYEQYF
j_gene: TRBJ1-5; abundance: .; v_gene: TRBV5-1; d_gene: .; CDR3nt: TGCGCCAGCAGCTTGGGACCAGGTCAGCCCCAGCATTTT; CDR3aa: CASSLGPGQPQHF
j_gene: TRBJ2-5; abundance: few; v_gene: TRBV3-1/TRBV3-2; d_gene: TRBD2; CDR3nt: TGTGCCAGCAGCAGGACTAGCGGGAGGATGGAGACCCAGTACTTC; CDR3aa: CASSRTSGRMETQYF
j_gene: TRBJ1-2; abundance: .; v_gene: TRBV9; d_gene: .; CDR3nt: TGTGCCAGCAGTCCCCAGGGCTCCAGCTATGGCTACACCTTC; CDR3aa: CASSPQGSSYGYTF
j_gene: TRBJ2-1; abundance: .; v_gene: TRBV28; d_gene: .; CDR3nt: TGTGCCAGCAGTTTAATCGGGAATTACCATGAGCAGTTCTTC; CDR3aa: CASSLIGNYHEQFF
j_gene: TRBJ2-7; abundance: .; v_gene: TRBV28; d_gene: .; CDR3nt: TGTGCCAGCAGCCACCAGGGCCCCCCTTACTTC; CDR3aa: CASSHQGPPYF
j_gene: TRBJ1-4; abundance: .; v_gene: TRBV6-5; d_gene: .; CDR3nt: TGTGCCAGCAGTTACTCGAGGGGGGGAAGTGGGGAAAAACTGTTTTTT; CDR3aa: CASSYSRGGSGEKLFF
j_gene: TRBJ2-3; abundance: .; v_gene: TRBV3-1/TRBV3-2; d_gene: TRBD2; CDR3nt: TGTGCCAGCAGCCGGTCGGGAGCGGGGGGGCCTTATACGCAGTATTTT; CDR3aa: CASSRSGAGGPYTQYF
j_gene: TRBJ2-1; abundance: .; v_gene: TRBV7-8; d_gene: TRBD2; CDR3nt: TGTGCCAGCAGCCTGGGGACTAGCGGGGCCCTCAATGAGCAGTTCTTC; CDR3aa: CASSLGTSGALNEQFF
j_gene: TRBJ2-1; abundance: once; v_gene: TRBV7-2; d_gene: .; CDR3nt: TGTGCCAGCAGCTCTCCCCCCGGCAGGGTAAGGGATGAGCAGTTCTTC; CDR3aa: CASSSPPGRVRDEQFF
j_gene: TRBJ2-7; abundance: .; v_gene: TRBV2; d_gene: TRBD2; CDR3nt: TGTGCCAGCAGAACCCTCAGCGGGAACGAGCAGTACTTC; CDR3aa: CASRTLSGNEQYF
j_gene: TRBJ1-1; abundance: few; v_gene: TRBV28; d_gene: TRBD1; CDR3nt: TGTGCCAGCAGACCCCGGACAGGGGGCACTGAAGCTTTCTTT; CDR3aa: CASRPRTGGTEAFF
j_gene: TRBJ2-3; abundance: .; v_gene: TRBV11-3; d_gene: TRBD2; CDR3nt: TGTGCCAGCAGCCCCCGACTAGCGGGCCGTTCCCCCGTTTACACAGATACGCAGTATTTT; CDR3aa: CASSPRLAGRSPVYTDTQYF
j_gene: TRBJ2-1; abundance: few; v_gene: TRBV5-1; d_gene: .; CDR3nt: TGCGCCAGCAGACCCACAGGGCTCACCTACAATGAGCAGTTCTTC; CDR3aa: CASRPTGLTYNEQFF
j_gene: TRBJ1-2; abundance: .; v_gene: TRBV5-4; d_gene: TRBD1; CDR3nt: TGTGCCAGCAGCGTCCGGAATGGACAGGGTAGGGGCTACACCTTC; CDR3aa: CASSVRNGQGRGYTF
j_gene: TRBJ2-1; abundance: .; v_gene: TRBV5-1; d_gene: TRBD2; CDR3nt: TGCGCCAGCCGCATCCGCACCGGCGCTGGGGGAGGGGAGCAGTTCTTC; CDR3aa: CASRIRTGAGGGEQFF
j_gene: TRBJ2-2; abundance: .; v_gene: TRBV7-8; d_gene: .; CDR3nt: TGTGCCAGCAGCTTAGTCGCAGTCTCCGGGGAGCTGTTTTTT; CDR3aa: CASSLVAVSGELFF
j_gene: TRBJ2-7; abundance: once; v_gene: TRBV3-1/TRBV3-2; d_gene: TRBD2; CDR3nt: TGTGCCAGCAGCCGTTCGGGGGGTGAGCAGTACTTC; CDR3aa: CASSRSGGEQYF
j_gene: TRBJ1-4; abundance: .; v_gene: TRBV6-2/TRBV6-3; d_gene: .; CDR3nt: TGTGCCAGCAGTGCCCCCTCGAAGGACAGCAATGAAAAACTGTTTTTT; CDR3aa: CASSAPSKDSNEKLFF
j_gene: TRBJ1-5; abundance: .; v_gene: TRBV6-2/TRBV6-3; d_gene: .; CDR3nt: TGTGCCAGCAGTTACGGCAGGATCGGCAATCAGCCCCAGCATTTT; CDR3aa: CASSYGRIGNQPQHF
j_gene: TRBJ1-2; abundance: .; v_gene: TRBV4-2; d_gene: TRBD1; CDR3nt: TGTGCCAGCAGCCAAGATGGCGGCAGGGGGCGAGGTGGCTACACCTTC; CDR3aa: CASSQDGGRGRGGYTF
j_gene: TRBJ2-5; abundance: .; v_gene: TRBV5-3; d_gene: .; CDR3nt: TGTGCCAGAAGCCCTATCACGCGCTGGGGAGAAGAGACCCAGTACTTC; CDR3aa: CARSPITRWGEETQYF
j_gene: TRBJ2-4; abundance: .; v_gene: TRBV28; d_gene: .; CDR3nt: TGTGCCAGCAGTGTGAGAGGAGCCAAAAACATTCAGTACTTC; CDR3aa: CASSVRGAKNIQYF
j_gene: TRBJ1-5; abundance: few; v_gene: TRBV28; d_gene: .; CDR3nt: TGTGCCAGCAGTGCCGGGACAAGGGGTAGCAATCAGCCCCAGCATTTT; CDR3aa: CASSAGTRGSNQPQHF
j_gene: TRBJ2-5; abundance: .; v_gene: TRBV25-1; d_gene: .; CDR3nt: TGTGCCAGCAGTGAGACGGGACAAAAGGGAGAGACCCAGTACTTC; CDR3aa: CASSETGQKGETQYF
j_gene: TRBJ1-1; abundance: .; v_gene: TRBV19; d_gene: .; CDR3nt: TGTGCCAGTAGTTTATTGGGCAGGGGAACTGAAGCTTTCTTT; CDR3aa: CASSLLGRGTEAFF
j_gene: TRBJ2-1; abundance: .; v_gene: TRBV28; d_gene: .; CDR3nt: TGTGCCAGTCCTCCCGAACAGGGAAAATCCTACAATGAGCAGTTCTTC; CDR3aa: CASPPEQGKSYNEQFF
j_gene: TRBJ2-1; abundance: .; v_gene: TRBV4-2; d_gene: TRBD2; CDR3nt: TGTGCCAGCAGCCAAGGCCTAGCGGACAATGAGCAGTTCTTC; CDR3aa: CASSQGLADNEQFF
j_gene: TRBJ1-2; abundance: few; v_gene: TRBV19; d_gene: .; CDR3nt: TGTGCCAGTAGTATTGATCAGGGAAGTGGCTACACCTTC; CDR3aa: CASSIDQGSGYTF
j_gene: TRBJ1-1; abundance: .; v_gene: TRBV7-2; d_gene: .; CDR3nt: TGTGCCAGCAGCCTACAGGCCGGGAACACTGAAGCTTTCTTT; CDR3aa: CASSLQAGNTEAFF
j_gene: TRBJ1-6; abundance: .; v_gene: TRBV7-2; d_gene: TRBD1; CDR3nt: TGTGCCAGCAGCTACACAGGGGACAATTCACCCCTCCACTTT; CDR3aa: CASSYTGDNSPLHF
j_gene: TRBJ2-1; abundance: .; v_gene: TRBV6-6; d_gene: TRBD2; CDR3nt: TGTGCCAGCAGTCGAGCGGGACCGAATAATGAGCAGTTCTTC; CDR3aa: CASSRAGPNNEQFF
j_gene: TRBJ2-3; abundance: .; v_gene: TRBV7-3; d_gene: .; CDR3nt: TGTGCCAGCAGCTTGCGAGTTCCAGATACGCAGTATTTT; CDR3aa: CASSLRVPDTQYF
j_gene: TRBJ2-5; abundance: .; v_gene: TRBV27; d_gene: TRBD2; CDR3nt: TGTGCCAGCAGTTTGAGGCTACTAGCGGGAGGGTCAGAGACCCAGTACTTC; CDR3aa: CASSLRLLAGGSETQYF
j_gene: TRBJ2-7; abundance: .; v_gene: TRBV21-1; d_gene: .; CDR3nt: TGTGCCAGCAGCAATAAAGTGTCGGGCTACGAGCAGTACTTC; CDR3aa: CASSNKVSGYEQYF
j_gene: TRBJ2-1; abundance: .; v_gene: TRBV11-3; d_gene: .; CDR3nt: TGTGCCAGCAGCTCGGGACTGACCTCCAATGAGCAGTTCTTC; CDR3aa: CASSSGLTSNEQFF
j_gene: TRBJ2-5; abundance: .; v_gene: TRBV5-6; d_gene: TRBD2; CDR3nt: TGTGCCAGCAGCTTGAGGGTAGCGGGAGGGCGGGAGACCCAGTACTTC; CDR3aa: CASSLRVAGGRETQYF
j_gene: TRBJ2-5; abundance: .; v_gene: TRBV19; d_gene: TRBD1; CDR3nt: TGTGCCAGTTTTCCCGGGACAGGGGAACAGACCCAGTACTTC; CDR3aa: CASFPGTGEQTQYF
j_gene: TRBJ2-3; abundance: once; v_gene: TRBV29-1; d_gene: TRBD2; CDR3nt: TGCAGCGTTGGCATGGCAAGCGGGAGAACAGATACGCAGTATTTT; CDR3aa: CSVGMASGRTDTQYF
j_gene: TRBJ2-5; abundance: .; v_gene: TRBV11-2; d_gene: TRBD1; CDR3nt: TGTGCCAGCAGCCCATTGGGGACAGGGCCCCAAGAGACCCAGTACTTC; CDR3aa: CASSPLGTGPQETQYF
j_gene: TRBJ1-1; abundance: .; v_gene: TRBV12-3/TRBV12-4; d_gene: .; CDR3nt: TGTGCCAGCAGTTTACTCCCCAGATATGAAGCTTTCTTT; CDR3aa: CASSLLPRYEAFF
j_gene: TRBJ1-6; abundance: .; v_gene: TRBV6-1; d_gene: .; CDR3nt: TGTGCCAGCAGTGAAGGAGTTTCTAATTCACCCCTCCACTTT; CDR3aa: CASSEGVSNSPLHF
j_gene: TRBJ2-7; abundance: .; v_gene: TRBV30; d_gene: .; CDR3nt: TGTGCCTGGAGTGTGCGGGGCAGGTACGAGCAGTACTTC; CDR3aa: CAWSVRGRYEQYF
j_gene: TRBJ2-5; abundance: .; v_gene: TRBV4-3; d_gene: .; CDR3nt: TGCGCCAGCAGCCAAGAGGCAGGGGAAGGATTAGTGGAAGAGACCCAGTACTTC; CDR3aa: CASSQEAGEGLVEETQYF